Below, 17 T cell receptor beta chains from the same sample are listed, as sequenced in a study of T cell responses to AZD1222 COVID-19 vaccine. Using immunoSEQ multiplex PCR, the repertoire was profiled, and TCRdb retains in-frame clones only, with some absent. This sample has about 59,000 clones, with roughly 89% found just once. This specimen consisted of peripheral blood, obtained 28 days after the second AZD1222 dose. These receptors all stem from an adult who received the AZD1222 COVID-19 vaccine.

DNA of the CDR3: TGTGCCAGCACCAGAGACTTGGCAGGGGCCTTCAGAGATACGCAGTATTTT. Protein sequence: CASTRDLAGAFRDTQYF. V gene TRBV5-6 combines with J gene TRBJ2-3; the D gene is possibly TRBD1 (6 bases). V lost 6 bases and J lost 5, with 25 bases in between. The germline gives CDR1 SGHDT, CDR2 YYEEEE. CDR3 length: 17 residues.

This chain joins TRBV18 and TRBJ1-5; 7 bases are a match to TRBD1. Trimming at V came to 1 base and at J to 5 bases, leaving 5 bases not matched to a gene. CDR1 KGHSH and CDR2 LQKENI come from the germline V gene. The CDR3 loop spans 15 amino acids. The CDR3 DNA sequence: TGTGCCAGCTCACCACAACAGGGGCCGTATCAGCCCCAGCATTTT. Its protein is CASSPQQGPYQPQHF.

The rearrangement links TRBV5-1 to TRBJ2-2; no firm D call. Germline CDR1 and CDR2: SGHRS and YFSETQ. The CDR3 runs 14 residues. V was cut by 1 base and J by 4 bases, with 8 bases left in between. The CDR3 is CASSLLLSTGELFF. The CDR3 DNA reads as TGCGCCAGCAGCTTGTTATTGAGCACCGGGGAGCTGTTTTTT.

This chain links TRBV6-5 with TRBJ2-7; weak D call: TRBD2 (5 bases). Trimming took off 7 bases at V and 1 base at J, with 8 bases between the two ends. This CDR3 contains 12 residues. CDR1 is MNHEY and CDR2 is SVGAGI in the germline V gene. CDR3 coding DNA: TGTGCCAGCACCACGGGGTCCTACGAGCAGTACTTC. It specifies CASTTGSYEQYF.

The V and J genes are TRBV5-1 and TRBJ2-3; possible D gene TRBD2, 5 bases. V gave up 4 bases and J gave up 3 bases, with 21 bases separating them. Germline values: CDR1 SGHRS, CDR2 YFSETQ. The CDR3 is 17 amino acids. The CDR3 protein is CASSDNQARTLTDTQYF. The CDR3 DNA follows: TGCGCCAGCAGCGACAATCAGGCCCGGACTCTTACAGATACGCAGTATTTT.

The chain joins TRBV28 to TRBJ1-5; D is uncertain. The germline V gene encodes CDR1 MDHEN and CDR2 SYDVKM. Between the trimmed V and J ends, which lost 5 bases and 2 bases, there was a span of 10 bases. This CDR3 contains 14 residues. The CDR3 loop reads CASSQGGGNQPQHF. In DNA form, the CDR3 reads TGTGCCAGCAGTCAAGGTGGAGGCAATCAGCCCCAGCATTTT. The entire variable domain, with the rest obtained from reference TRBV28 and TRBJ1-5, is as follows: DVKVTQSSRYLVKRTGEKVFLECVQDMDHENMFWYRQDPGLGLRLIYFSYDVKMKEKGDIPEGYSVSREKKERFSLILESASTNQTSMYLCASSQGGGNQPQHFGDGTRLSIL.

This chain uses TRBV28 with TRBJ1-4; perhaps TRBD1 as D (5 bases). The CDR3 consists of 13 residues. The V end lost 4 bases, the J end lost 8 bases, and 11 bases lay between the germline ends. Looked up from germline, CDR1 is MDHEN and CDR2 is SYDVKM. Here the CDR3 DNA reads TGTGCCAGCAGTTCGGGGGGGTGGGAAAAACTGTTTTTT. As protein: CASSSGGWEKLFF.

This chain connects TRBV7-3 to TRBJ1-1; 8 bases map to TRBD1. The CDR3 sequence is 13 residues long. With 5 bases clipped from V and 11 bases from J, the junction kept 10 bases outside the gene matches. Germline V gene sequence: CDR1 SGHTA, CDR2 FQGTGA. The CDR3, as DNA: TGTGCCAGCAGCCAAACAGGGGGGTCTTGGGCTTTCTTT. It specifies CASSQTGGSWAFF.

The chain couples TRBV11-2 to TRBJ1-3; D is uncertain. Trimming shortened V by 3 bases and J by 1 base, and 16 bases separated the two germline ends. Germline assignment: CDR1 SGHAT and CDR2 FQNNGV. This CDR3 has 17 residues. The CDR3 bases are TGTGCCAGCAGCTTTGGAGTTCCGGGATCATCTGGAAACACCATATATTTT. This encodes CASSFGVPGSSGNTIYF.

The chain has TRBV9 and TRBJ2-1; 8 nucleotides align to TRBD2. Germline V lookup: CDR1 SGDLS, CDR2 YYNGEE. The length of the CDR3 is 15 residues. V lost 0 bases and J lost 8; bases outside the gene matches: 7. In DNA form, the CDR3 reads TGTGCCAGCAGCGTAGGCCCAGCGGGGGTGGATGAGCAGTTCTTC. Residues: CASSVGPAGVDEQFF.

This chain links TRBV29-1 with TRBJ2-5; D call uncertain. The V gene's germline CDR1 is SQVTM and CDR2 ANQGSEA. V gave up 4 bases and J gave up 7 bases, with 10 bases separating them. CDR3 length: 11 amino acids. The CDR3 loop is CSVALSGTQYF. In nucleotides, the CDR3 is TGCAGCGTTGCGCTCTCGGGGACCCAGTACTTC.

This sequence joins TRBV6-5 and TRBJ1-1, with D uncertain. Trimming cost V 10 bases and J 11 bases, with 20 bases left between them. The CDR3 covers 12 residues. Germline-derived CDR1 and CDR2 are MNHEY and SVGAGI. Here the CDR3 reads CATQAPTPGAFF. DNA for the CDR3: TGTGCCACCCAAGCACCGACCCCGGGGGCTTTCTTT.

This rearrangement joins TRBV19 to TRBJ1-5; D is undetermined. This CDR3 is built from 15 residues. Germline V lookup: CDR1 LNHDA, CDR2 SQIVND (reference sequence). The V and J ends lost 5 bases and 5 bases respectively, with 16 bases between them. The CDR3 nucleotides read TGTGCCAGTAGTCCATTGGAAGGGTTTGATCAGCCCCAGCATTTT. It specifies CASSPLEGFDQPQHF.

The chain carries TRBV29-1 and TRBJ1-1, with 10 bases that match TRBD1. V lost 7 bases to trimming and J lost 9 bases; unmatched junction nucleotides: 8. Germline values: CDR1 SQVTM, CDR2 ANQGSEA. CDR3 length: 12 residues. CDR3 nucleotides: TGCAGCGCACTGACAGGGGGCGAAAAAGCTTTCTTT. Translating gives CSALTGGEKAFF.

V is TRBV11-1 and J is TRBJ2-6, with D perhaps TRBD2 (5 bases). Germline V gene sequence: CDR1 SGHAT, CDR2 FQDESV (reference sequence). The CDR3 has 15 residues. With 7 bases removed from V and 1 base from J, the gap between germline ends came to 11 bases. CDR3 sequence reads: CASTVGSSGANVLTF. The CDR3 bases are TGTGCCAGCACAGTTGGGAGTTCTGGGGCCAACGTCCTGACTTTC.

The rearrangement joins TRBV30 to TRBJ1-2; no clear D gene. V dropped 6 bases and J dropped 1 base, with 9 bases sitting between them. This CDR3 comprises 12 residues. The germline CDR1 and CDR2 sequences are GTSNPN and SVGIG (reference sequence). The CDR3 DNA reads TGTGCCTGTGCCAATTATAACTATGGCTACACCTTC. Its protein product is CACANYNYGYTF. The full variable domain, in which reference TRBV30 and TRBJ1-2 provide the parts outside the CDR3, is SQTIHQWPATLVQPVGSPLSLECTVEGTSNPNLYWYRQAAGRGLQLLFYSVGIGQISSEVPQNLSASRPQDRQFILSSKKLLLSDSGFYLCACANYNYGYTFGSGTRLTVV.

This clone was observed a single time. The rearrangement uses TRBV6-6 and TRBJ2-7; tentative D call: TRBD1 (6 bases). This CDR3 spans 17 amino acids. Germline V gene sequence: CDR1 MNHNY, CDR2 SVGAGI (reference sequence). V was clipped by 5 bases and J by 0 bases, with 20 bases between them. The CDR3 bases are TGTGCCAGCAGTCCGACATCAACAGGGTCCAGCTCCTACGAGCAGTACTTC. It encodes CASSPTSTGSSSYEQYF.